This note documents a single TCR beta chain sequence. The CDR3 consists of 15 residues. The V end lost 1 base, the J end lost 2 bases, and 12 bases lay between the germline ends. Germline CDR1 is MDHEN and CDR2 is SYDVKM. This specimen belongs to a study of blood T cell repertoires in COVID-19. Background on the study: The United States, Italy and Spain supplied acute and convalescent COVID-19 samples. T cells, B-cell-depleted T cells, or PBMCs supplied cDNA or gDNA.

Using immunoSEQ multiplex PCR, the repertoire was profiled, and TCRdb retains in-frame clones only, with some absent. The repertoire holds 200,000 or so clones, around three quarters seen once, with around 16% in the top ten. The V and J genes are TRBV28 and TRBJ2-7, with a weak D call TRBD2 (6 bases). This sequence originates from a man in his 60s with active or convalescent COVID-19. Sequenced material: peripheral blood. Here the CDR3 reads CASSLSPGGAYEQYF. Here the CDR3 DNA reads TGTGCCAGCAGTTTATCTCCAGGAGGGGCCTACGAGCAGTACTTC.